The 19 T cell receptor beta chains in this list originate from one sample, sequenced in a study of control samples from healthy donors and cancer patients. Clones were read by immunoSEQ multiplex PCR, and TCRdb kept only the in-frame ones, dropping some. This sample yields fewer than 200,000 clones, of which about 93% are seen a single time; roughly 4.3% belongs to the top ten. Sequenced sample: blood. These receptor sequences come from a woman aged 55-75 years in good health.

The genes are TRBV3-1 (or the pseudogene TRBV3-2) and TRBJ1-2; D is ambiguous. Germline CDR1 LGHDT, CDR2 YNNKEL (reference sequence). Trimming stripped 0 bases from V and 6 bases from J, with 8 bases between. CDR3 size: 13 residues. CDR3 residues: CASSQEPKDGYTF. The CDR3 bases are TGTGCCAGCAGCCAAGAGCCTAAGGATGGCTACACCTTC.

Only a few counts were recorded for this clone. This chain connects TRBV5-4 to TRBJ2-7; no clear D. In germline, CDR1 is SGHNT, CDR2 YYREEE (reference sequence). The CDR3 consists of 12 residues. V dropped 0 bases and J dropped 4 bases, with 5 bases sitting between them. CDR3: CASSLDYYEQYF. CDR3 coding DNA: TGTGCCAGCAGCTTGGACTATTACGAGCAGTACTTC.

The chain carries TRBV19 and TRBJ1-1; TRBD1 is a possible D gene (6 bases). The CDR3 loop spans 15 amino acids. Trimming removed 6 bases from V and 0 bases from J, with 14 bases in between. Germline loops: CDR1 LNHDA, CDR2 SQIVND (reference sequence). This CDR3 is CASSPGVALNTEAFF. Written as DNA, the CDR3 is TGTGCCAGTAGCCCAGGGGTGGCCTTGAACACTGAAGCTTTCTTT.

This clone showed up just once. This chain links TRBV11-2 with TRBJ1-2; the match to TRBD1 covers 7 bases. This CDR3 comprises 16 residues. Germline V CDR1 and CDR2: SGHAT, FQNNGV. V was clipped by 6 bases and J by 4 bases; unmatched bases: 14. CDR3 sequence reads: CASRTTGLGLSYGYTF. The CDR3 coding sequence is TGTGCCAGCAGAACGACAGGGCTTGGGCTAAGCTATGGCTACACCTTC.

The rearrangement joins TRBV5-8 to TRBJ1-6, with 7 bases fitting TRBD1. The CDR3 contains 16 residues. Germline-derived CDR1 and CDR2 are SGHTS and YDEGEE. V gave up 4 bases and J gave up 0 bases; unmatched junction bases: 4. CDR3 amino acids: CASSHQGGSYNSPLHF. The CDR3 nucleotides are TGTGCCAGCAGCCACCAGGGGGGCTCCTATAATTCACCCCTCCACTTT.

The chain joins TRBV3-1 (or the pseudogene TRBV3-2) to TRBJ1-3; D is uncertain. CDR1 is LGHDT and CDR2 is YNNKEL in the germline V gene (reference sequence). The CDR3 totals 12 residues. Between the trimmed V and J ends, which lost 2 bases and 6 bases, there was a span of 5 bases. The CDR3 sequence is CASSQRENTIYF. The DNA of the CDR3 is TGTGCCAGCAGCCAACGGGAAAACACCATATATTTT.

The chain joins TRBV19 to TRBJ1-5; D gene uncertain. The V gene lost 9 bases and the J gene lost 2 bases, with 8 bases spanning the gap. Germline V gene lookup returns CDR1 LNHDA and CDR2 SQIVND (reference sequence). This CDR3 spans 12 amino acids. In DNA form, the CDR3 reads TGTGCCAGCAGAGAAGGCAATCAGCCCCAGCATTTT. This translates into CASREGNQPQHF.

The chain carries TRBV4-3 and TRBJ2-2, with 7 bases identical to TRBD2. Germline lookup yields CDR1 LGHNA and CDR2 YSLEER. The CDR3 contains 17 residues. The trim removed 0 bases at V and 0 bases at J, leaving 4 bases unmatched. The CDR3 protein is CASSQDPGGSNTGELFF. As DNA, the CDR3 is TGCGCCAGCAGCCAAGATCCCGGGGGGTCGAACACCGGGGAGCTGTTTTTT.

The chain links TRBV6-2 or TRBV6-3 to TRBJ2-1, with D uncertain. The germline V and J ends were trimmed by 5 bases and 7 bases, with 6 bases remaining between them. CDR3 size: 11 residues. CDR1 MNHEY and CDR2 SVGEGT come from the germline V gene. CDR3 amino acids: CASSRLNEQFF. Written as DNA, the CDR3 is TGTGCCAGCAGTCGGCTTAATGAGCAGTTCTTC.

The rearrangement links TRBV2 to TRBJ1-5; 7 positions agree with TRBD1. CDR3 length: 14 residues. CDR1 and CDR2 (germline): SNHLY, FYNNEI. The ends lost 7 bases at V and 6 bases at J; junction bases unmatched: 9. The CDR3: CASTQEGAVQPQHF. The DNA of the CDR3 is TGTGCCAGCACGCAGGAGGGGGCAGTTCAGCCCCAGCATTTT. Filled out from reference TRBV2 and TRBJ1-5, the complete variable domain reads EPEVTQTPSHQVTQMGQEVILRCVPISNHLYFYWYRQILGQKVEFLVSFYNNEISEKSEIFDDQFSVERPDGSNFTLKIRSTKLEDSAMYFCASTQEGAVQPQHFGDGTRLSIL.

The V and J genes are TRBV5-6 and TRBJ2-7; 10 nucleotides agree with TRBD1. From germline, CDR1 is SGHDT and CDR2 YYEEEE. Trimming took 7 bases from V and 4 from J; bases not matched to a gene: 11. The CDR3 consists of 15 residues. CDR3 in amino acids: CASFRGDRGGYEQYF. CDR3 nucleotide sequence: TGTGCCAGCTTCCGGGGGGACAGGGGTGGTTACGAGCAGTACTTC.

The CDR3 bases are TGTGCCAGCTCACGGCAGGGGATAACTGAAGCTTTCTTT. This translates into CASSRQGITEAFF. The chain recombines TRBV18 with TRBJ1-1; tentative D call: TRBD1 (6 bases). The V end lost 4 bases, the J end lost 5 bases, and 11 bases lay between the germline ends. The CDR3 runs 13 residues. CDR1 is KGHSH and CDR2 is LQKENI in the germline V gene.

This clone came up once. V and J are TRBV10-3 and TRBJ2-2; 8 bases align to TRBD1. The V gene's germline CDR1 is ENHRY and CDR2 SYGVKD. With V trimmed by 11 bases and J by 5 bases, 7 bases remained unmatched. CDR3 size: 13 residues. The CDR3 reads CASRGQVTGELFF. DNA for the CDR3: TGTGCCTCCAGGGGACAGGTGACCGGGGAGCTGTTTTTT.

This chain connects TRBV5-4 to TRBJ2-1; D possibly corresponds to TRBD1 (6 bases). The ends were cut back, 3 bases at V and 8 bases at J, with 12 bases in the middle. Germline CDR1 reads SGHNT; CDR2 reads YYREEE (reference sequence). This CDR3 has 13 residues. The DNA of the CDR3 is TGTGCCAGCAGCTCAAACAGGGATTATGAGCAGTTCTTC. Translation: CASSSNRDYEQFF.

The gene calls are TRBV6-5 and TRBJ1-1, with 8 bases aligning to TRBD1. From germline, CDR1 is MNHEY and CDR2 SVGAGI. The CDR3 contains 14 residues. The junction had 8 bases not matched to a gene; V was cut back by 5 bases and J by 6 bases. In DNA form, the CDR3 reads TGTGCCAGCAGTCCACGACAGGGGTCCGCTGAAGCTTTCTTT. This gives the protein CASSPRQGSAEAFF.

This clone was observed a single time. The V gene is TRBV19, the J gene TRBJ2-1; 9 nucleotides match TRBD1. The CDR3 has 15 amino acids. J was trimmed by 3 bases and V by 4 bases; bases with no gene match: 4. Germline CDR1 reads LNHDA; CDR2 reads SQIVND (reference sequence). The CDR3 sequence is CASSTGQGLYNEQFF. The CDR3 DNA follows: TGTGCCAGTAGTACGGGACAGGGTCTCTACAATGAGCAGTTCTTC.

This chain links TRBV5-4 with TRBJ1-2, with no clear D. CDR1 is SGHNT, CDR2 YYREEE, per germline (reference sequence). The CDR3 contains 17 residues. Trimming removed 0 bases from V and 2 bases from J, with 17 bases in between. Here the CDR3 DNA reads TGTGCCAGCAGCTTGGTCGGTGGGAGGGCCCGCAACTATGGCTACACCTTC. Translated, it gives CASSLVGGRARNYGYTF.

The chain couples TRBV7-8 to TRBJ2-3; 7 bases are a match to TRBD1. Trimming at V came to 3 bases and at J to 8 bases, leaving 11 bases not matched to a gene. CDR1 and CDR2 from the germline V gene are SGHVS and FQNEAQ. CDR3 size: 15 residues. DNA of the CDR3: TGTGCCAGCAGCTTCCCAGGGGGAGAGGGTGGTACGCAGTATTTT. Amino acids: CASSFPGGEGGTQYF.

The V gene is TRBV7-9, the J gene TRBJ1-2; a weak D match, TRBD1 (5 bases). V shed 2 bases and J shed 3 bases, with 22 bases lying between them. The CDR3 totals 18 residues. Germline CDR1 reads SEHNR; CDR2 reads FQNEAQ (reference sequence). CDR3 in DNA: TGTGCCAGCAGCTTAACGGGGGGATGGGAAGCGTCAGACTATGGCTACACCTTC. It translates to CASSLTGGWEASDYGYTF.